The TCR beta chain under discussion was sequenced for a study of tumor-infiltrating lymphocytes in primary liver carcinoma. About the study: All lesions had stage T1-T3 N0M0 and roughly 4 to 10 cm widths.

Constant-region priming of approximately 500 ng total RNA yielded TCR beta cDNA. Each TCR beta library was derived from three nested multiplex PCR rounds that employed slightly modified ARM-PCR. Each of the first two PCR rounds ran roughly 9 cycles with TRBV1-TRBV30 forward and C-beta reverse primers. A single record per CDR3 protein comes from TCRdb applying MiXCR to the multiplex PCR reads. The sample includes roughly 120,000 distinct CDR3 sequences, about 68% of them seen just once. A remark on this clonotype: Its antigen is still unknown. This may be a read error: a much more frequent sequence differs by one nucleotide.

The CDR3 is 14 residues long. Study outcomes and limitations: The study found a significantly higher top-250-clone fraction in tumors than in blood (p = 0.039).

The source material, 20-30 mg of unsorted bulk tissue, was used to co-extract RNA and DNA. There were only treatment-naive patients, all with chronic HBV infection. This receptor was obtained from an older woman with primary liver carcinoma and hepatitis B virus infection. The sequencing sample was made of liver tumor tissue from sampling region 1. The subset here: tumor region T1, superior pole. This rearrangement joins TRBV12-3 or TRBV12-4 to TRBJ1-6, with D possibly being TRBD1 (5 bases). As DNA, the CDR3 is TGTGCCAGCAGTTTGGGGGGACGGTATTCACCCCTCCGCTTT. Its translation is CASSLGGRYSPLRF.